The present entry profiles one T cell receptor (beta chain) with its context. The antigen is not known. The data were produced by immunoSEQ multiplex PCR, yet TCRdb's version contains in-frame clones alone and is incomplete. The data hold some 140,000 clones, with less than 90% observed a single time. The data belong to a study of T cell responses to AZD1222 COVID-19 vaccine. Findings of the study overall: Two AZD1222 doses significantly raised spike-specific TCR breadth and depth over controls.

The CDR3 consists of 14 residues. Germline V gene lookup returns CDR1 SGHDT and CDR2 YYEEEE. V shed 0 bases and J shed 6 bases, with 9 bases lying between them. Sequenced here: peripheral blood, sampled on day 0 of AZD1222 vaccination. This receptor was obtained from an adult in good health. The gene calls are TRBV5-6 and TRBJ1-4; D is unclear. The CDR3 loop reads CASSLVGLDEKLFF. CDR3 nucleotides: TGTGCCAGCAGCTTGGTAGGCTTGGATGAAAAACTGTTTTTT.